This entry lists 5 T cell receptor beta chains sequenced from one sample in a study of Ad26.COV2.S vaccination and SARS-CoV-2 variants. The treatment here: around 19 received Ad26.COV2.S at low or high dose, single or two shots; roughly five received placebo; per-sample allocation not given. The study sampled participants on day 63 after the first vaccine or placebo injection. The repertoire was sequenced with immunoSEQ multiplex PCR; TCRdb's copy has only in-frame clones and lacks some. The sample holds roughly 380,000 clones; roughly 90% are singletons and the top ten take 3.6%. The specimen comprised peripheral blood, sampled in a trial of Ad26.COV2.S vaccine versus placebo. These receptors were obtained from a person between 18 and 65 years old who received the Ad26.COV2.S COVID-19 vaccine or a placebo.

A single count supports this clone. V gene TRBV7-8 combines with J gene TRBJ2-5; D remains ambiguous. Germline V gene lookup returns CDR1 SGHVS and CDR2 FQNEAQ. CDR3 length: 13 amino acids. Trimming removed 1 base from V and 5 bases from J, with 8 bases in between. CDR3 protein: CASSLEVWETQYF. The DNA for the CDR3 is TGTGCCAGCAGCTTAGAGGTTTGGGAGACCCAGTACTTC.

The chain has TRBV7-9 and TRBJ1-1; D is ambiguous. V shed 5 bases and J shed 1 base, with 14 bases lying between them. This CDR3 has 15 residues. Looked up from germline, CDR1 is SEHNR and CDR2 is FQNEAQ (reference sequence). The CDR3 sequence: CASSLPGGRNTEAFF. The CDR3 bases are TGTGCCAGCAGCCTTCCCGGCGGGAGGAACACTGAAGCTTTCTTT.

The rearrangement joins TRBV9 to TRBJ2-7; unclear D gene. The CDR3 runs to 15 residues. The germline V gene has CDR1 SGDLS and CDR2 YYNGEE. Trimming cost V 0 bases and J 5 bases, with 15 bases left between them. The CDR3 region is CASSVEVGAAHEQYF. In nucleotides, the CDR3 is TGTGCCAGCAGCGTAGAGGTAGGCGCCGCCCACGAGCAGTACTTC.

This chain uses TRBV7-9 with TRBJ1-2; D ambiguous. V lost 1 base and J lost 4, with 7 bases in between. The germline V gene has CDR1 SEHNR and CDR2 FQNEAQ (reference sequence). There are 13 residues in the CDR3. The CDR3 protein is CASSLVGPYGYTF. DNA for the CDR3: TGTGCCAGCAGCTTAGTAGGGCCCTATGGCTACACCTTC.

The rearrangement links TRBV3-1 (or the pseudogene TRBV3-2) to TRBJ1-5, with D hard to call. Germline V CDR1 and CDR2: LGHDT, YNNKEL (reference sequence). Trimming removed 1 base at V and 4 bases at J, with 8 bases between. CDR3 size: 14 residues. The CDR3 reads CASSQGLGNQPQHF. The CDR3 nucleotides read TGTGCCAGCAGCCAAGGTCTGGGGAATCAGCCCCAGCATTTT.